The sequence of this T cell receptor beta chain was determined in a study of T cells in Graves' hyperthyroidism and ophthalmopathy. Findings of the study overall: With a median lead of 6.5 months before onset, the model predicted ophthalmopathy.

Researchers amplified the TCR beta CDR3 regions from RNA transcripts. The TCR CDR3 first-round RT-PCR relied on the HTBI primer set. TCRdb re-called the multiplex PCR reads through MiXCR, storing one row per CDR3 protein. The sample holds 500,000 to 600,000 distinct CDR3 sequences, 20% seen once. V was cut by 1 base and J by 0 bases, with 10 bases left in between. Per germline, CDR1 PRHDT and CDR2 FYEKMQ (reference sequence). This CDR3 has 15 amino acids. In the case of this clonotype: Its specificity is unknown.

Ophthalmopathy patients had Clinical Activity Score at least 3, NOSPECS grade at least 4, duration under 3 months. Orbital computed tomography, thyroid ultrasound, serum thyroxine and TRAb, and clinical symptoms together informed the diagnoses. Extraction of PBMCs used about 9.2 ml of fresh peripheral blood. The chain uses TRBV13 and TRBJ2-7; D may be TRBD1 (6 bases). This TCR was recovered from a man aged 40-49 years with Graves' ophthalmopathy. The sample was blood. The CDR3 DNA reads TGTGCCAGCAGCTTAGTAGGGGGAAACTCCTACGAGCAGTACTTC. It encodes CASSLVGGNSYEQYF. The full variable domain, its missing parts supplied by reference TRBV13 and TRBJ2-7, is AAGVIQSPRHLIKEKRETATLKCYPIPRHDTVYWYQQGPGQDPQFLISFYEKMQSDKGSIPDRFSAQQFSDYHSELNMSSLELGDSALYFCASSLVGGNSYEQYFGPGTRLTVT.